The 4 T cell receptor beta chains listed next were all sequenced from one sample in a study of identical twins. MiXCR, applied by TCRdb to the 5' RACE reads, yields one record per CDR3 protein. The table has some 560,000 distinct CDR3 sequences, around a tenth seen once. The data were also submitted as part of a second study, on yellow fever vaccine responses in identical twins.

Sequencing was carried out using PBMCs. The receptors here all came from a woman aged 18-29 years in good health.

The gene calls are TRBV29-1 and TRBJ2-7, with D tentatively TRBD1 or TRBD2 (5 bases each). Germline CDR1 and CDR2: SQVTM and ANQGSEA. V was pared by 4 bases and J by 4 bases, with 8 bases between. The CDR3 runs to 11 residues. The chain's CDR3 is CSVVWGYEQYF. For the CDR3, the DNA is TGCAGCGTTGTTTGGGGGTACGAGCAGTACTTC.

The CDR3 DNA follows: TGTGCCAGCAGTCCAGCGGGGGTCCCGGCAGATACGCAGTATTTT. Its translation is CASSPAGVPADTQYF. The chain is built from TRBV3-1 and TRBJ2-3, with 8 bases lining up with TRBD2. Trimming removed 6 bases from V and 4 bases from J; junction bases left unmatched: 9. In germline, CDR1 is LGHDT, CDR2 YNNKEL (reference sequence). CDR3 length equals 15 residues.

The rearrangement uses TRBV7-6 and TRBJ2-7; 10 bases match TRBD2. V dropped 5 bases and J dropped 1; count of bases not matched to a gene: 5. The germline CDR1 and CDR2 sequences are SGHVS and FNYEAQ. The CDR3 is 15 residues long. Here the CDR3 DNA reads TGTGCCAGCAGCACCCATAGCGGGGGGTCCTACGAGCAGTACTTC. This sequence encodes CASSTHSGGSYEQYF.

This clonotype qualifies as medium-sized (0.01 to 0.1%). This sequence joins TRBV29-1 and TRBJ2-7; TRBD2 might be the D (6 bases). The CDR3 contains 12 residues. From germline, CDR1 is SQVTM and CDR2 ANQGSEA. Deletions cut 5 bases from V and 6 bases from J, with 14 bases between. CDR3 amino acids: CSVYGGLGEQYF. The CDR3, as DNA: TGCAGCGTTTATGGGGGACTCGGCGAGCAGTACTTC.